This T cell receptor beta chain was retrieved from a study of vaccination effects on CD4 cells after COVID-19. Overall study context: Post-vaccine specimens were collected at a median of 72 days following the second dose. Study-wide findings and caveats: Healthy vaccinees' vaccine-induced clones included only 1 of 255 cross-reacting with common cold coronaviruses.

Sequencing used immunoSEQ multiplex PCR; TCRdb keeps in-frame clones, though not all of them. The table records 84,000 or so clones, around four fifths of them present only once. Sequencing followed a ViraFEST assay step that expanded antigen-specific CD4+ T cells with viral peptide pools. After around 10 days in culture, the CD4+ T cells were isolated. Two-dose BNT162b2 or mRNA-1273 vaccination was given to participants. Nucleocapsid antibodies were negative in the vaccine recipients, who had never had SARS-CoV-2 infection. The culture medium for approximately 1.9 million PBMC per well included approximately 10 IU/ml IL-2 and about 9.9 ug/ml peptides. Germline loops: CDR1 KGHSH, CDR2 LQKENI. This CDR3 spans 14 amino acids. Trimming took off 3 bases at V and 0 bases at J, with 8 bases between the two ends. A remark on this clone: The antigen is unknown.

This clonotype was obtained from a human donor who received a COVID-19 vaccine. The sample consisted of CD4+ T cells from PBMCs cultured with HCoV-OC43 spike peptides, taken after COVID-19 vaccination. The subset denotes: HCoV-OC43 spike overlapping peptide pool stimulation. The V gene is TRBV18, the J gene TRBJ1-2; D call uncertain. CDR3 loop: CASSPVGSNYGYTF. The CDR3 nucleotides read TGTGCCAGCTCACCCGTCGGGTCTAACTATGGCTACACCTTC.